This entry lists 26 T cell receptor beta chains sequenced from one sample in a study of PD-1 blockade in classical Hodgkin lymphoma. Repertoires were generated with immunoSEQ multiplex PCR, while TCRdb's copy carries only in-frame clones and drops some. The data contain some 100,000 clones, just under 95% of them seen just once; the ten biggest clones take up less than 3.5%. Every patient experienced relapse after autologous stem cell transplantation, and brentuximab vedotin exposure varied. Sequenced here: peripheral blood mononuclear cells (PBMCs), sampled at baseline. These receptors came from a human donor with classical Hodgkin lymphoma.

The V gene is TRBV18, the J gene TRBJ1-1; D not resolved. The CDR3 loop spans 13 amino acids. V was pared by 2 bases and J by 3 bases, with 7 bases between. Looked up from germline, CDR1 is KGHSH and CDR2 is LQKENI. The CDR3 DNA follows: TGTGCCAGCTCACCAAATAAGGACACTGAAGCTTTCTTT. Protein sequence: CASSPNKDTEAFF.

The V call is TRBV5-1, the J call TRBJ2-6; D is perhaps TRBD1 or TRBD2 (6 bases each). From germline, CDR1 is SGHRS and CDR2 YFSETQ. V lost 1 base and J 2 bases, leaving 10 bases between the germline ends. This CDR3 is 16 amino acids long. The DNA of the CDR3 is TGCGCCAGCAGCTTGTCTGGGGGGCCTGGGGCCAACGTCCTGACTTTC. This codes for CASSLSGGPGANVLTF.

The J gene is TRBJ2-5, the V gene TRBV5-1; D perhaps matches TRBD1 (6 bases). The germline V gene encodes CDR1 SGHRS and CDR2 YFSETQ. This CDR3 spans 13 amino acids. Trimming removed 1 base at V and 3 bases at J, with 7 bases between. This CDR3 is CASSLTGKETQYF. Here the CDR3 DNA reads TGCGCCAGCAGCTTGACAGGGAAAGAGACCCAGTACTTC.

This clone appeared a single time. V usage is TRBV19 and J usage is TRBJ2-2; D may be TRBD2 (7 bases). CDR1 and CDR2 (germline): LNHDA, SQIVND (reference sequence). The CDR3 totals 14 residues. Between the trimmed V and J ends, which lost 7 bases and 6 bases, there was a span of 15 bases. The CDR3 nucleotides are TGTGCCAGTACCCCCACGCGGGGGCCCGGGGAGCTGTTTTTT. Residues: CASTPTRGPGELFF.

The chain is built from TRBV29-1 and TRBJ2-3; 11 bases match TRBD1. J was trimmed by 5 bases and V by 6 bases; bases with no gene match: 4. The germline CDR1 and CDR2 sequences are SQVTM and ANQGSEA. This CDR3 region has 13 residues. This CDR3 reads CSVDRGRGDTQYF. The CDR3 coding sequence is TGCAGCGTGGACAGGGGGCGTGGAGATACGCAGTATTTT.

The chain carries TRBV27 and TRBJ2-4, with a possible D match to TRBD2 (5 bases). Trimming cost V 3 bases and J 8 bases, with 11 bases left between them. The CDR3 is 13 residues long. Germline V gene sequence: CDR1 MNHEY, CDR2 SMNVEV (reference sequence). The CDR3 nucleotides read TGTGCCAGCAGTTTTGGAGGTTGGGACATTCAGTACTTC. It yields the protein CASSFGGWDIQYF.

The chain joins TRBV11-2 to TRBJ2-1; maybe TRBD2 (5 bases). Trimming left V 5 bases short and J 0 bases short, with 11 bases between. Germline assignment: CDR1 SGHAT and CDR2 FQNNGV. The CDR3 is 15 residues long. This CDR3 is CASSHVSGSYNEQFF. In DNA, the CDR3 is TGTGCCAGCAGCCATGTAAGCGGCTCCTACAATGAGCAGTTCTTC.

V usage is TRBV9 and J usage is TRBJ2-1, with 9 bases that match TRBD2. Germline CDR1 reads SGDLS; CDR2 reads YYNGEE. This CDR3 comprises 13 residues. V lost 3 bases, J lost 11 bases, and 6 bases stayed unmatched. The DNA for the CDR3 is TGTGCCAGCAGCGCAAATCTAGCGGGGAAGCAGTTCTTC. The encoded protein is CASSANLAGKQFF.

The chain recombines TRBV6-1 with TRBJ1-2, with TRBD1 matching over 8 bases. Germline V gene data show CDR1 as MNHNS and CDR2 as SASEGT. Trimming took 2 bases from V and 7 from J; bases not matched to a gene: 12. The CDR3 sequence is 16 residues long. CDR3 sequence: CASSEMNLITGGGYTF. CDR3 DNA sequence: TGTGCCAGCAGTGAAATGAACCTAATTACAGGGGGTGGCTACACCTTC.

This clone was found once. The V and J genes are TRBV10-1 and TRBJ2-1; TRBD2 matches 11 bases. Germline V gives CDR1 WNHNN, CDR2 SYGVQD (reference sequence). The CDR3 spans 14 residues. After removal of 8 bases from V and 8 bases from J, the junction contained 8 bases not matched to a gene. In DNA, the CDR3 is TGCGCCAGCGGAGAACCGGGACTAGCGGATGAGCAGTTCTTC. As protein: CASGEPGLADEQFF.

The chain links TRBV11-2 to TRBJ1-1, with 7 bases fitting TRBD1. Trimming removed 5 bases from V and 8 bases from J; junction bases left unmatched: 17. The CDR3 is 16 residues long. Germline CDR1 and CDR2: SGHAT and FQNNGV. CDR3 DNA sequence: TGTGCCAGCAGCGCTAGAGGGACAGAGTGGGGTGGAGAAGCTTTCTTT. It codes for CASSARGTEWGGEAFF.

CDR3 loop: CASRLGGEAFYEQYF. In DNA form, the CDR3 reads TGTGCCAGCAGACTAGGGGGGGAGGCCTTCTACGAGCAGTACTTC. This chain joins TRBV6-1 and TRBJ2-7; D possibly corresponds to TRBD2 (7 bases). V lost 6 bases and J 3 bases, leaving 18 bases between the germline ends. CDR1 and CDR2 from the germline V gene are MNHNS and SASEGT. CDR3 length: 15 amino acids.

This chain uses TRBV19 with TRBJ2-3; TRBD1 might be the D (5 bases). V was pared by 7 bases and J by 5 bases, with 19 bases between. This CDR3 comprises 15 residues. Germline assignment: CDR1 LNHDA and CDR2 SQIVND (reference sequence). Here the CDR3 reads CASTVGPGLGDTQYF. CDR3 in DNA: TGTGCCAGTACCGTGGGGCCAGGGTTGGGAGATACGCAGTATTTT. Full variable domain (rest looked up from reference TRBV19 and TRBJ2-3): DGGITQSPKYLFRKEGQNVTLSCEQNLNHDAMYWYRQDPGQGLRLIYYSQIVNDFQKGDIAEGYSVSREKKESFPLTVTSAQKNPTAFYLCASTVGPGLGDTQYFGPGTRLTVL.

The gene calls are TRBV9 and TRBJ1-3; D is undetermined. Germline CDR1 reads SGDLS; CDR2 reads YYNGEE. The V and J ends lost 3 bases and 0 bases respectively, with 10 bases between them. The CDR3 runs to 15 residues. CDR3: CASSGRLRSGNTIYF. The CDR3 bases are TGTGCCAGCAGCGGACGACTGCGCTCTGGAAACACCATATATTTT.

The V and J genes are TRBV28 and TRBJ1-1; TRBD1 matches at 7 bases. The germline gives CDR1 MDHEN, CDR2 SYDVKM. The V gene end was trimmed by 6 bases and the J gene end by 2 bases; junction bases not matched to a gene: 9. There are 15 residues in the CDR3. Written as DNA, the CDR3 is TGTGCCAGCAGCATTGTGAGGGGGCCAAACACTGAAGCTTTCTTT. This translates into CASSIVRGPNTEAFF.

Here the CDR3 reads CASSPGLGAGGFQPQHF. CDR3 DNA: TGCGCCAGCAGCCCCGGGCTTGGGGCGGGCGGTTTTCAGCCCCAGCATTTT. V usage is TRBV4-1 and J usage is TRBJ1-5, with D maybe TRBD1 (5 bases). Germline assignment: CDR1 MGHRA and CDR2 YSYEKL. Trimming pared 4 bases from V and 6 bases from J, leaving 22 bases between. This CDR3 has 17 amino acids.

CDR3 protein: CASSGTSGRAGFNEQFF. The CDR3 nucleotides read TGCGCCAGCAGTGGGACTAGCGGGAGGGCCGGGTTTAATGAGCAGTTCTTC. The chain has TRBV10-1 and TRBJ2-1; 15 nucleotides agree with TRBD2. The CDR3 extends over 17 amino acids. V shed 4 bases and J 7 bases; nucleotides not matched to a gene: 8. Germline CDR1 reads WNHNN; CDR2 reads SYGVQD (reference sequence).

This sequence joins TRBV10-2 and TRBJ2-5; a possible D gene is TRBD2 (6 bases). CDR1 and CDR2 (germline): WSHSY, SAAADI. V gave up 5 bases and J gave up 4 bases, with 14 bases separating them. This CDR3 spans 14 amino acids. CDR3 bases: TGCGCCAGCAGTCCCCGGGGGATTGGAGAGACCCAGTACTTC. Protein sequence: CASSPRGIGETQYF.

The J gene is TRBJ2-5, the V gene TRBV7-9, with D possibly TRBD2 on 5 matching bases. The V gene's germline CDR1 is SEHNR and CDR2 FQNEAQ (reference sequence). V lost 2 bases and J 5 bases, leaving 12 bases between the germline ends. CDR3 size: 14 residues. The CDR3 sequence: CASSLQSGKETQYF. For the CDR3, the DNA is TGTGCCAGCAGCTTACAATCGGGAAAGGAGACCCAGTACTTC.

This rearrangement joins TRBV30 to TRBJ2-1, with 10 bases that match TRBD2. CDR1 and CDR2 from the germline V gene are GTSNPN and SVGIG (reference sequence). The V segment lost 2 bases and the J segment 8 bases; nucleotides outside the gene matches: 3. This CDR3 has 13 residues. The CDR3 loop reads CAWSTSGMHEQFF. CDR3 DNA: TGTGCCTGGAGTACTAGCGGGATGCATGAGCAGTTCTTC.

The chain couples TRBV9 to TRBJ2-3, with 13 bases that match TRBD2. The J segment lost 3 bases and the V segment lost 4 bases, leaving 5 bases of the junction unmatched. The CDR3 totals 16 residues. CDR1 is SGDLS and CDR2 is YYNGEE in the germline V gene. The CDR3 nucleotides read TGTGCCAGCAGCCCTGGGACTAGCGGGACTACAGATACGCAGTATTTT. Translating it yields CASSPGTSGTTDTQYF. Supplemented by reference TRBV9 and TRBJ2-3, the full variable domain reads DSGVTQTPKHLITATGQRVTLRCSPRSGDLSVYWYQQSLDQGLQFLIQYYNGEERAKGNILERFSAQQFPDLHSELNLSSLELGDSALYFCASSPGTSGTTDTQYFGPGTRLTVL.

V gene TRBV2 combines with J gene TRBJ1-1, with 7 bases matching TRBD1. Germline V gene data show CDR1 as SNHLY and CDR2 as FYNNEI. This CDR3 spans 14 amino acids. After removal of 6 bases from V and 1 base from J, the junction contained 5 bases not matched to a gene. This chain's CDR3 is CASRTGTANTEAFF. As DNA, the CDR3 is TGTGCCAGCAGGACCGGGACAGCGAACACTGAAGCTTTCTTT.

The chain carries TRBV7-9 and TRBJ2-7; 10 bases fit TRBD2. This CDR3 has 16 residues. Trimming took 8 bases from V and 3 from J; bases not matched to a gene: 13. Germline CDR1 and CDR2: SEHNR and FQNEAQ (reference sequence). CDR3 protein: CASGYWASGRFYEQYF. The CDR3 DNA reads TGTGCCAGCGGCTACTGGGCTAGCGGGAGATTCTACGAGCAGTACTTC.

The chain recombines TRBV30 with TRBJ1-1, with a weak D call TRBD1 (6 bases). This CDR3 is built from 11 residues. V lost 3 bases and J 6 bases, leaving 8 bases between the germline ends. Germline values: CDR1 GTSNPN, CDR2 SVGIG (reference sequence). For the CDR3, the DNA is TGTGCCTGGAGGAGGGGGGCTGAAGCTTTCTTT. This encodes CAWRRGAEAFF.

The chain joins TRBV5-1 to TRBJ2-3; perhaps D is TRBD1 or TRBD2 (5 bases each). The CDR3 spans 14 residues. Germline V gene lookup returns CDR1 SGHRS and CDR2 YFSETQ. Trimming took off 4 bases at V and 4 bases at J, with 13 bases between the two ends. Here the CDR3 DNA reads TGCGCCAGCAGCGGGGGTTCGGGTTCAGATACGCAGTATTTT. It specifies CASSGGSGSDTQYF. The full variable domain, with the rest looked up from reference TRBV5-1 and TRBJ2-3, is KAGVTQTPRYLIKTRGQQVTLSCSPISGHRSVSWYQQTPGQGLQFLFEYFSETQRNKGNFPGRFSGRQFSNSRSEMNVSTLELGDSALYLCASSGGSGSDTQYFGPGTRLTVL.

The chain combines TRBV6-5 with TRBJ2-7; 9 bases are shared with TRBD1. The CDR3 has 14 residues. J gave up 2 bases and V 6 bases, and 5 bases lay outside the gene matches. Germline CDR1 reads MNHEY; CDR2 reads SVGAGI. The CDR3 protein is CASRTQGATYEQYF. The CDR3 DNA is TGTGCCAGCAGGACACAGGGGGCTACCTACGAGCAGTACTTC.